This T cell receptor (beta chain) was sequenced during a study of blood T cell repertoires in COVID-19. Study context: Nucleic acid was either cDNA or gDNA, and it came from T cells, B-cell-depleted T cells, or PBMCs.

Authors' analysis steps: Reference gene primer amplification in the assay estimated nucleated cell counts. Only in-frame clones appear in the TCRdb table, and some are missing; sequencing was by immunoSEQ multiplex PCR. V, J and clone size derive from that table, while D and trimming were established from the DNA sequence. The data hold 250,000 to 300,000 clones, with roughly four fifths observed a single time. This CDR3 has 17 residues. Germline V CDR1 and CDR2: LNHDA, SQIVND (reference sequence). The V gene end was trimmed by 1 base and the J gene end by 7 bases; junction bases not matched to a gene: 10. Assignments of participants to cohorts depended upon their own reported clinical history.

The sequencing input was PBMCs or T cells enriched from blood (not recorded which). This sequence joins TRBV19 and TRBJ1-4; 9 bases match TRBD1. The clonotype comes from a man between 25 and 39 years old with acute COVID-19. The CDR3 DNA is TGTGCCAGTAGTATAGTTAACAGGGGGCGCTCAGGTGAAAAACTGTTTTTT. It encodes CASSIVNRGRSGEKLFF.